Listed here is a single T cell receptor beta chain. The CDR3 covers 14 residues. V dropped 7 bases and J dropped 5 bases, with 17 bases sitting between them. The germline V gene has CDR1 SNHLY and CDR2 FYNNEI. The data were taken from a study of blood T cell repertoires in COVID-19. Study as a whole: Specimens from acute and convalescent COVID-19 originated in the United States, Italy and Spain. The cDNA or gDNA used as material had been derived from T cells, B-cell-depleted T cells, or PBMCs.

Authors' data handling: Quantification of nucleated cells was approximated via reference gene primer amplification. Assay used: immunoSEQ multiplex PCR; TCRdb lists only in-frame clones, some missing. The V and J calls and the clone size are those of that table, but D and trimming were determined from the DNA. The table shows approximately 210,000 clones, with roughly 76% occurring only once. The chain uses TRBV2 and TRBJ2-5, with D uncertain. This receptor was identified in a human donor in a cohort sampled during active COVID-19. The sequenced sample was peripheral blood. CDR3 protein: CASIRAPYKETQYF. The CDR3 DNA is TGTGCCAGCATTCGAGCGCCCTACAAGGAGACCCAGTACTTC.